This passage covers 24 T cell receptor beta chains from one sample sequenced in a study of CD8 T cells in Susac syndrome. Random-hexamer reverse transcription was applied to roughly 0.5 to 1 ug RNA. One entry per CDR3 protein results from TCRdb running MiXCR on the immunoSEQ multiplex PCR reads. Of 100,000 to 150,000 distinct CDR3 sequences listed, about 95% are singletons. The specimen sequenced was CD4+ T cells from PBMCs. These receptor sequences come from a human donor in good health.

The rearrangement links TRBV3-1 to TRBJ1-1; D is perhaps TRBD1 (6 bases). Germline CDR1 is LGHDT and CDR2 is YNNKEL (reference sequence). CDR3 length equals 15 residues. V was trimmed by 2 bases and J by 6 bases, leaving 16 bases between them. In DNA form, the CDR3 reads TGTGCCAGCAGCCAATTAGGGGGGGGAGGTCCTGAAGCTTTCTTT. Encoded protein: CASSQLGGGGPEAFF. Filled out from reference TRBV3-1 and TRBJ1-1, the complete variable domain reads DTAVSQTPKYLVTQMGNDKSIKCEQNLGHDTMYWYKQDSKKFLKIMFSYNNKELIINETVPNRFSPKSPDKAHLNLHINSLELGDSAVYFCASSQLGGGGPEAFFGQGTRLTVV.

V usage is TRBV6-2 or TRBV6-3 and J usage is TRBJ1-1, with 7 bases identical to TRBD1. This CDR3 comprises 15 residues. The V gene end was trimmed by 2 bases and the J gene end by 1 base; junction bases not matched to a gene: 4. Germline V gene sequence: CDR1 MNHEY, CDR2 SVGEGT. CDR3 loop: CASSYPGQTNTEAFF. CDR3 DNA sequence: TGTGCCAGCAGTTACCCGGGACAGACGAACACTGAAGCTTTCTTT.

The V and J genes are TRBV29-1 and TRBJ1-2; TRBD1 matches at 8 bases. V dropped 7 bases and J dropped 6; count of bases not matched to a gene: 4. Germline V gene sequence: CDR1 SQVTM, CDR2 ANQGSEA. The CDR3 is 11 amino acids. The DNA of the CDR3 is TGCAGCGGGGGACAGGTCAATGGCTACACCTTC. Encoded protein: CSGGQVNGYTF.

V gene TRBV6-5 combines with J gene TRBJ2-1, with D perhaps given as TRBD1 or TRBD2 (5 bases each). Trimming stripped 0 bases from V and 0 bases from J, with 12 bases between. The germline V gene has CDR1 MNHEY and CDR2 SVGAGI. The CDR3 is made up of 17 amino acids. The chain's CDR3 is CASSYSGVAPSYNEQFF. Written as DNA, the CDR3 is TGTGCCAGCAGTTACTCGGGGGTAGCGCCCTCCTACAATGAGCAGTTCTTC.

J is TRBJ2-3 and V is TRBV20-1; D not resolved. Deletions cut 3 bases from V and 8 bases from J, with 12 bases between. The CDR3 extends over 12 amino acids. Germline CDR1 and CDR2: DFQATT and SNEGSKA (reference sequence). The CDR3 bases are TGCAGTGCTAGGGATACAGCCATTACGCAGTATTTT. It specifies CSARDTAITQYF.

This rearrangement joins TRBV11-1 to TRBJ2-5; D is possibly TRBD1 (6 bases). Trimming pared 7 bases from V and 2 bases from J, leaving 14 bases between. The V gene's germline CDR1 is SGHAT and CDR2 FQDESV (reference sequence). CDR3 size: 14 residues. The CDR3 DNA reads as TGTGCCAGCAACTGGGGGACACCACAAGAGACCCAGTACTTC. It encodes CASNWGTPQETQYF.

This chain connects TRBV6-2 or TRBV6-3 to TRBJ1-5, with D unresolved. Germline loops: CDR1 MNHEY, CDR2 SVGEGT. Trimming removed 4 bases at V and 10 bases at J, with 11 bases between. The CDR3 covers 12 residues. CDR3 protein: CASSCRICPQHF. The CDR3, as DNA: TGTGCCAGCAGTTGCCGCATTTGCCCCCAGCATTTT.

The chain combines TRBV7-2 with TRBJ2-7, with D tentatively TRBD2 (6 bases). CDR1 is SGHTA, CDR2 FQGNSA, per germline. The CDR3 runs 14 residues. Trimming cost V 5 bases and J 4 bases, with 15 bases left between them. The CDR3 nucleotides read TGTGCCAGCAGCCTACCGGGACTCATTTACGAGCAGTACTTC. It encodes CASSLPGLIYEQYF.

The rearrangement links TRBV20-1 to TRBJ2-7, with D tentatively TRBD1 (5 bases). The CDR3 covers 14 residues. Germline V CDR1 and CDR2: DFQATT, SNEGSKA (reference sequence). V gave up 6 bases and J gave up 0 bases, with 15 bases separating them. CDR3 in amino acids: CSAPGHISSYEQYF. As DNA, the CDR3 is TGCAGTGCCCCCGGACACATTTCCTCCTACGAGCAGTACTTC.

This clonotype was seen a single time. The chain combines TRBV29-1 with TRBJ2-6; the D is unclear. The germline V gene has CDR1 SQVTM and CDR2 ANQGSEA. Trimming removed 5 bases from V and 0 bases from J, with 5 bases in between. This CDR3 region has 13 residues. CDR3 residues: CSVSTSGANVLTF. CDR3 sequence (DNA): TGCAGCGTTTCAACCTCTGGGGCCAACGTCCTGACTTTC.

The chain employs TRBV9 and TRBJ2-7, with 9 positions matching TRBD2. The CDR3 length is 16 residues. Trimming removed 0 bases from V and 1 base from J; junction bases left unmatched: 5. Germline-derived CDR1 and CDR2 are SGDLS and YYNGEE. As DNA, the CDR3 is TGTGCCAGCAGCGTAGGTAGCGGGAGCCGATCCTACGAGCAGTACTTC. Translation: CASSVGSGSRSYEQYF.

The CDR3 is CASSMREASYNEKLFF. CDR3 coding DNA: TGCGCCAGCAGCATGAGGGAGGCATCCTATAATGAAAAACTGTTTTTT. The rearrangement uses TRBV5-1 and TRBJ1-4; D ambiguous. The CDR3 consists of 16 residues. Germline CDR1 and CDR2: SGHRS and YFSETQ. Trimming took off 4 bases at V and 4 bases at J, with 17 bases between the two ends.

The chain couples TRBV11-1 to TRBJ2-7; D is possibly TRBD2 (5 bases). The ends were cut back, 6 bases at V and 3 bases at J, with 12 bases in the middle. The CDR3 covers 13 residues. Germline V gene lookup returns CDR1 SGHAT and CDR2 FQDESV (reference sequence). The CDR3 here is CASSYSGNYEQYF. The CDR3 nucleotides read TGTGCCAGCAGTTACAGCGGTAACTACGAGCAGTACTTC.

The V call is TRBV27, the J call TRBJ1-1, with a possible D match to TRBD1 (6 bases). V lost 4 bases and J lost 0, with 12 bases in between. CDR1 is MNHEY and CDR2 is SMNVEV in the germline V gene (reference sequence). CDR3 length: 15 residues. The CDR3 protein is CASSSRTAMNTEAFF. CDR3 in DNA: TGTGCCAGCAGTTCGCGGACAGCGATGAACACTGAAGCTTTCTTT.

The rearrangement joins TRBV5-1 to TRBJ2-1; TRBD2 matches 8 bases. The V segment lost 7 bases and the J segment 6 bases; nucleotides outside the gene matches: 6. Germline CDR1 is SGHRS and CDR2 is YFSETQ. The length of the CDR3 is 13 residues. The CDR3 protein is CASSKTSANEQFF. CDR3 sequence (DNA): TGCGCCAGCTCGAAGACTAGCGCCAATGAGCAGTTCTTC.

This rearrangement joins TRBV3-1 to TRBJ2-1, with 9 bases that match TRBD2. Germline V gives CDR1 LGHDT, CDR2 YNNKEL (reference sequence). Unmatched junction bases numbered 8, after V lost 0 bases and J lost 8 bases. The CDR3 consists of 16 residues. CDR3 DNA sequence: TGTGCCAGCAGCCAAGATCGGATAGCGGGAGTGCATGAGCAGTTCTTC. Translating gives CASSQDRIAGVHEQFF.

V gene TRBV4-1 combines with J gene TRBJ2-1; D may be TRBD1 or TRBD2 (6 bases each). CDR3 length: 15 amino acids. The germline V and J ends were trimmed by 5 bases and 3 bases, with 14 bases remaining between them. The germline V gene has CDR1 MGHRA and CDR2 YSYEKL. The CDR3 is CASSRGERVYNEQFF. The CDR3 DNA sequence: TGCGCCAGCAGCAGGGGGGAGCGGGTCTACAATGAGCAGTTCTTC.

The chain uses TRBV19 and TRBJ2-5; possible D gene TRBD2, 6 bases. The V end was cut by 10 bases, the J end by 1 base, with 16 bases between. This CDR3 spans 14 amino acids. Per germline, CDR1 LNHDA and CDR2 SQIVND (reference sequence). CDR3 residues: CATALPGLQETQYF. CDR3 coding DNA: TGTGCCACCGCTCTACCGGGACTCCAAGAGACCCAGTACTTC.

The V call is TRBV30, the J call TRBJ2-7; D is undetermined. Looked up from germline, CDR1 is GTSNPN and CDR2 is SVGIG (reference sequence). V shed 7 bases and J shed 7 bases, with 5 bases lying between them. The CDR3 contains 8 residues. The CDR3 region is CALGEQYF. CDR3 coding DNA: TGTGCCTTGGGGGAGCAGTACTTC.

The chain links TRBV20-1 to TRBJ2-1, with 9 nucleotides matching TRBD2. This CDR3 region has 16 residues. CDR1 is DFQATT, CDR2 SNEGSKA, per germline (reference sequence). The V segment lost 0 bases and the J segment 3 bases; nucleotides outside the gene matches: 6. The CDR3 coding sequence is TGCAGTGCTAGAGATCCGGGACTAGCAGTCTACAATGAGCAGTTCTTC. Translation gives CSARDPGLAVYNEQFF.

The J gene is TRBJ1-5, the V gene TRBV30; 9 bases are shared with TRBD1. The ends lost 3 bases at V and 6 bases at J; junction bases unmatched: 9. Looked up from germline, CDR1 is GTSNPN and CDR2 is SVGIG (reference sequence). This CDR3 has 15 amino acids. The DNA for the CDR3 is TGTGCCTGGAGCGGGACAGGGTATTGGGGTCAGCCCCAGCATTTT. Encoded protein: CAWSGTGYWGQPQHF.

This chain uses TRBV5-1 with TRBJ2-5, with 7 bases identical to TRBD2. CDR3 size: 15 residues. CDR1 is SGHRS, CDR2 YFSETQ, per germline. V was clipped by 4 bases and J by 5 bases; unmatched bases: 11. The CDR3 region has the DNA TGCGCCAGCAGCCCCACGACTAGCAGGCCGGAGACCCAGTACTTC. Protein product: CASSPTTSRPETQYF.

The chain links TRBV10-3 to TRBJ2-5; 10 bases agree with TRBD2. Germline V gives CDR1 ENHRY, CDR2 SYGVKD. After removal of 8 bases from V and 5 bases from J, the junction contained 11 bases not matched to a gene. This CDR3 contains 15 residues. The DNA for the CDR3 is TGTGCCATCGGCCCTAGCGGGAGTTCGTATGAGACCCAGTACTTC. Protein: CAIGPSGSSYETQYF.

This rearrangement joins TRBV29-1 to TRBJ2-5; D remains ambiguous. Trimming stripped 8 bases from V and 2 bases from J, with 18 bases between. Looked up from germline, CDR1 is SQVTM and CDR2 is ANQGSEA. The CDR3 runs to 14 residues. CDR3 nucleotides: TGCAGCATAACCCGGACGGATGCACAAGAGACCCAGTACTTC. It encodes CSITRTDAQETQYF.